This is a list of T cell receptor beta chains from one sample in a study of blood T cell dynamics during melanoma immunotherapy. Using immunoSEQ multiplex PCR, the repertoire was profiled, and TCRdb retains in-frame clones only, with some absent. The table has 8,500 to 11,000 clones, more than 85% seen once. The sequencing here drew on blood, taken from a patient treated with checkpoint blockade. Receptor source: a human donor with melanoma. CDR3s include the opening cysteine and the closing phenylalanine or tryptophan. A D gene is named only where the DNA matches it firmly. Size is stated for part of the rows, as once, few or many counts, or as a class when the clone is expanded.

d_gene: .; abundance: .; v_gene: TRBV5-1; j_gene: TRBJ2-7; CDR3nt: TGCGCCAGCAGCTCCCTTGGGACATCGACCTACGAGCAGTACTTC; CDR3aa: CASSSLGTSTYEQYF
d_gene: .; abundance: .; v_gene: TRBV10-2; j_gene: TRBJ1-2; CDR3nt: TGCGCCAGCAGTCCCACTGGACCGACGCTTCTCTACACCTTC; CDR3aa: CASSPTGPTLLYTF
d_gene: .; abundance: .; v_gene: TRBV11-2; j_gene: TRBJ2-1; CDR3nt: TGTGCCAGCAAGCTAGGACAGTACAATGAGCAGTTCTTC; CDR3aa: CASKLGQYNEQFF
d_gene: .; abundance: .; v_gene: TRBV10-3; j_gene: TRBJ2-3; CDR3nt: TGTGCCATCAGTGAACTGGGAGGTGGCGCGGATACGCAGTATTTT; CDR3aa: CAISELGGGADTQYF
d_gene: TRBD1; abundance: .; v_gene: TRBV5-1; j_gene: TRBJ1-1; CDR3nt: TGCGCCAGCAGCCTTGGACAGGCAGCGAACACTGAAGCTTTCTTT; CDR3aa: CASSLGQAANTEAFF
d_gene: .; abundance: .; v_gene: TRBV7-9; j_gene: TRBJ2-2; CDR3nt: TGTGCCGGGAGGACAGATACGAACACCGGGGAGCTGTTTTTT; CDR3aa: CAGRTDTNTGELFF
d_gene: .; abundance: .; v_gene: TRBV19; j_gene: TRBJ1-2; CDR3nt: TGTGCCAGTAGTATAGGGAACAGCAACTATGGCTACACCTTC; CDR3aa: CASSIGNSNYGYTF
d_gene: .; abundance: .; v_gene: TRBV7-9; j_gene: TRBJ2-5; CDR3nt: TGTGCCAGCAGCTCGCCCCGGCCCTTCCAAGAGACCCAGTACTTC; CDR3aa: CASSSPRPFQETQYF
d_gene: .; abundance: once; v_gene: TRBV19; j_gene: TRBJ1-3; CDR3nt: TGTGCCAGTAGTATGAAGGCGGCCTTTGGAAACACCATATATTTT; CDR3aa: CASSMKAAFGNTIYF
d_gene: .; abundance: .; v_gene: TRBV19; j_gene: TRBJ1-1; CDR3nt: TGTGCCAGTACCCACGGAGGACACAACACTGAAGCTTTCTTT; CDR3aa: CASTHGGHNTEAFF
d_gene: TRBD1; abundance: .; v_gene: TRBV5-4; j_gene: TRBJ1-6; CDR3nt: TGTGCCAGCAGCGGTAAAACAGGGGCGGGATCCTTTAATTCACCCCTCCACTTT; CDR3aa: CASSGKTGAGSFNSPLHF
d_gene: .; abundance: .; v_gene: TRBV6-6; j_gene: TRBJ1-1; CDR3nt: TGTGCCAGCAGCCAGGGTGGGTCTGAAGCTTTCTTT; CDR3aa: CASSQGGSEAFF
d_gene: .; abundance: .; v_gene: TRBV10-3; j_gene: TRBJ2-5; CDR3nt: TGTGCCATCAGTGAGCCCGTGGCCGATCGAGAGACCCAGTACTTC; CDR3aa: CAISEPVADRETQYF
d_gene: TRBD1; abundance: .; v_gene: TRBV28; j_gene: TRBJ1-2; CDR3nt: TGTGCCAGCAGTTTTAACAGGGGGAACTATGGCTACACCTTC; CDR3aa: CASSFNRGNYGYTF
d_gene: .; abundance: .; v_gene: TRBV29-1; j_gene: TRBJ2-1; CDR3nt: TGCAGCGTTGTACCGTCGGACTACAATGAGCAGTTCTTC; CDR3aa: CSVVPSDYNEQFF
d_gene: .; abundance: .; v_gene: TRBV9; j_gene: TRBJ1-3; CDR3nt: TGTGCCAGCAGCGTAGGGTCAGGCCGGAGTTCCATATATTTT; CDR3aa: CASSVGSGRSSIYF
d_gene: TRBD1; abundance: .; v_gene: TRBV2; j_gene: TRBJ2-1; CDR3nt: TGTGCCAGCAGAACAGGGGGCGTTCCTCGCAATGAGCAGTTCTTC; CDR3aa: CASRTGGVPRNEQFF
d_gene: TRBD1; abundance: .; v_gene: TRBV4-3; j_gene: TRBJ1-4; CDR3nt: TGCGCCAGCAGCCAACGGACAGGGGATGAAAAACTGTTTTTT; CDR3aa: CASSQRTGDEKLFF
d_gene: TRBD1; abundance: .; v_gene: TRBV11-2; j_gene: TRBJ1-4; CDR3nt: TGTGCCAGCAGCCCCGGGACAGCTAATGAAAAACTGTTTTTT; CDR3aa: CASSPGTANEKLFF
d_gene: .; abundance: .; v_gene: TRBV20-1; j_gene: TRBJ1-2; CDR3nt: TGCAGTGCGCACAGACAGGTAGCAATAAGCTTC; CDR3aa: CSAHRQVAISF
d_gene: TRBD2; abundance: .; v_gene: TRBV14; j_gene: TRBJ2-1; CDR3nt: TGTGCCAGCAGTCCACGAACCCTACTGACTAGCGGGAGTGTCGATGAGCAGTTCTTC; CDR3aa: CASSPRTLLTSGSVDEQFF
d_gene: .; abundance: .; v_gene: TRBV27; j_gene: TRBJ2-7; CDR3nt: TGTGCCAGCTATAGGAGCTCCTACGAGCAGTACTTC; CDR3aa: CASYRSSYEQYF
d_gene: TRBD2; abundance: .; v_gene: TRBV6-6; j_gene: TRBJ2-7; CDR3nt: TGTGCCAGCAACGCGGGACTAGCCTACGAGCAGTACTTC; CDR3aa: CASNAGLAYEQYF
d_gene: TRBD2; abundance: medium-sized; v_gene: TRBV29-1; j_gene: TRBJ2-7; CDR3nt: TGCAGCGTTGTAGGCGGGAGGGGATCCTACGAGCAGTACTTC; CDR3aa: CSVVGGRGSYEQYF
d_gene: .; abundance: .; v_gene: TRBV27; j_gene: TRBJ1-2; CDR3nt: TGTGCCAGCAGTTTATCAACAGGAGTGGACGGCTACACCTTC; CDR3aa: CASSLSTGVDGYTF
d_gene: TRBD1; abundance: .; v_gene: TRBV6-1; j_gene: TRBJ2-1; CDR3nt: TGTGCCAGCAGTAACCCGGGACAGGGGGGCAATGAGCAGTTCTTC; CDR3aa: CASSNPGQGGNEQFF
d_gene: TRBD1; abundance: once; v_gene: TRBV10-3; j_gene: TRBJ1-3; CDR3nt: TGTGCCATGGGGACAGTCTCTGGAAACACCATATATTTT; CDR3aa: CAMGTVSGNTIYF
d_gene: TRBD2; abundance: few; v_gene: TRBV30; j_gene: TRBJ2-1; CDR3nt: TGTGCCTGTCGAGCGGGAGGGTTCACTAGCTCCTACAATGAGCAGTTCTTC; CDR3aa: CACRAGGFTSSYNEQFF
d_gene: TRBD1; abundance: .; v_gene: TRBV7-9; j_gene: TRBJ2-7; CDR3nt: TGTGCCAGCACCCACAGGGACAGTTCCTACGAGCAGTACTTC; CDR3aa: CASTHRDSSYEQYF
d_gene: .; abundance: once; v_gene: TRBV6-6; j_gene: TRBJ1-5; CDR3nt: TGTGCCAGCAGTTACTTCCCGTGGGGGGATGATCAGCCCCAGCATTTT; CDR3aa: CASSYFPWGDDQPQHF
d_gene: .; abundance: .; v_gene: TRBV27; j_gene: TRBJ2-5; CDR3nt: TGTGCCAGCAGCCCGGTAAGGGGAGAGACCCAGTACTTC; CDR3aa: CASSPVRGETQYF
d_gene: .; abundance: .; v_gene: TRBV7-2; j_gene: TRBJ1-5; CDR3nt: TGTGCCAGCAGCTCTTCCGACAGGAGGAATCAGCCCCAGCATTTT; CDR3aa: CASSSSDRRNQPQHF
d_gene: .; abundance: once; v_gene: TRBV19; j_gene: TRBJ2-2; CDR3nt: TGTGCCAGTAGTAAAGGGAACACCGGGGAGCTGTTTTTT; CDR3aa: CASSKGNTGELFF
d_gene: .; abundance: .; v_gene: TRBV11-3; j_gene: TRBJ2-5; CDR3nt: TGTGCCAGCAGCTTACAATACCAAGAGACCCAGTACTTC; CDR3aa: CASSLQYQETQYF
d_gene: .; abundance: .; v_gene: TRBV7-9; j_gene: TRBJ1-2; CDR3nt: TGTGCCAGCAGCTTCGCACAGAACTATGGCTACACCTTC; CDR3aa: CASSFAQNYGYTF
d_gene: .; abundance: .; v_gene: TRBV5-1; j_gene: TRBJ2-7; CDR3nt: TGCGCCAGCAGCTTGAAAGGGTCCATTACCTACGAGCAGTACTTC; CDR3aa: CASSLKGSITYEQYF
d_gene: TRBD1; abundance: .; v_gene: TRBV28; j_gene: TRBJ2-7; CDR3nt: TGTGCCAGCAGGGGACAGTCCTACGAGCAGTACTTC; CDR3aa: CASRGQSYEQYF
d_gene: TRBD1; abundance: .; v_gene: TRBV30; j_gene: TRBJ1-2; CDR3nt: TGTGCCTGGAGTGTAGGAGGGGGCGCTTTCCGCTACACCTTC; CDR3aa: CAWSVGGGAFRYTF
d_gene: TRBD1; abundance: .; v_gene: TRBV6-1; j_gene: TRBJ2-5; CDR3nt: TGTGCCAGCAGTGGACAGGGGCCGGGGCAAGAGACCCAGTACTTC; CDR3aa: CASSGQGPGQETQYF
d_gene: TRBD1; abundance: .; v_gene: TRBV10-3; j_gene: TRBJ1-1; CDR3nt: TGTGCCATCAGTCGACAGGGGAACACTGAAGCTTTCTTT; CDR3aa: CAISRQGNTEAFF
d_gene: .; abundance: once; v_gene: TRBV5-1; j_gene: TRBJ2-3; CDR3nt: TGCGCCAGCAGCTTGGGGGGGAGAGTAGCAGATACGCAGTATTTT; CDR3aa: CASSLGGRVADTQYF
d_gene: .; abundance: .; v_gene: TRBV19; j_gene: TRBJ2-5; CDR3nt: TGTGCCAGTAGTATGAATAAGCAAGAGACCCAGTACTTC; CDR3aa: CASSMNKQETQYF
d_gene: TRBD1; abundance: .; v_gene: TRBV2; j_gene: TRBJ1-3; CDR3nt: TGTGCCAGCAGCCCCCACACAGGGGCCGGAAACACCATATATTTT; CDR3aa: CASSPHTGAGNTIYF
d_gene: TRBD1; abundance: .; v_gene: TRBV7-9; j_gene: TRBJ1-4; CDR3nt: TGTGCCAGCAGCTTAGCGGGACAGGGTATTGAAAAACTGTTTTTT; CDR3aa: CASSLAGQGIEKLFF
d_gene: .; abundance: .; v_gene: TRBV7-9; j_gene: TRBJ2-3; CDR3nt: TGTGCCAGCAGTCCAGAGACAGATACGCAGTATTTT; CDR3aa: CASSPETDTQYF